What follows are 3 T cell receptor beta chains derived from one specimen sequenced in a study of T cell repertoires in cytomegalovirus infection. TCRdb recomputed calls from the reads with MiXCR, one row per CDR3 protein. The sample carries some 300,000 distinct CDR3 sequences, roughly 16% recorded once. The sample consisted of PBMCs. These receptors were collected from a human donor in good health (CMV status not recorded). Some clones in this sample may be carry-over from other donors' samples.

The table lists this clonotype with many counts. The rearrangement joins TRBV7-9 to TRBJ2-7; 13 positions agree with TRBD2. Germline values: CDR1 SEHNR, CDR2 FQNEAQ (reference sequence). V shed 3 bases and J 0 bases; nucleotides not matched to a gene: 8. This CDR3 is built from 18 residues. Here the CDR3 DNA reads TGTGCCAGCAGCTTGCCCGGGACTAGCGGGATAGACTCCTACGAGCAGTACTTC. It specifies CASSLPGTSGIDSYEQYF.

V is TRBV6-1 and J is TRBJ2-7; 7 bases agree with TRBD1. This CDR3 has 15 amino acids. Unmatched junction bases numbered 15, after V lost 6 bases and J lost 7 bases. Germline CDR1 is MNHNS and CDR2 is SASEGT. CDR3 in amino acids: CASRTGTEVYGEQYF. The CDR3, as DNA: TGTGCCAGCAGGACCGGGACAGAGGTCTACGGAGAGCAGTACTTC.

This clonotype was seen repeatedly, ten times or more. This sequence joins TRBV6-1 and TRBJ2-3, with D perhaps matching TRBD2 (6 bases). The CDR3 covers 16 residues. Germline V gene data show CDR1 as MNHNS and CDR2 as SASEGT. V was trimmed by 6 bases and J by 5 bases, leaving 21 bases between them. CDR3 DNA sequence: TGTGCCAGCAGCGGGGTGGAGCTAGCGTTTGGAGATACGCAGTATTTT. Encoded protein: CASSGVELAFGDTQYF.